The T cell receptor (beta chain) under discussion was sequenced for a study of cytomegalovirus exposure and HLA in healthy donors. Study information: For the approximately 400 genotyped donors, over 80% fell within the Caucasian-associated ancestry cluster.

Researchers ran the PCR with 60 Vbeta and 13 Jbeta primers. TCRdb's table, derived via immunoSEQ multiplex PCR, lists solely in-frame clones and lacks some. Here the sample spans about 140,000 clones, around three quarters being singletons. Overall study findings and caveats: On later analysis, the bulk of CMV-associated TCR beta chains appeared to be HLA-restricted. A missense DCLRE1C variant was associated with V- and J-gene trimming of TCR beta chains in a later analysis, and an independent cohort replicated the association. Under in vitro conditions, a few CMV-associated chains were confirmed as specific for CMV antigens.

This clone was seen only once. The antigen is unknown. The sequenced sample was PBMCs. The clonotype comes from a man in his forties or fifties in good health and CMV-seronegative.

CDR3 loop: CASIRQGTDTQYF. Written as DNA, the CDR3 is TGTGCCAGCATCAGGCAGGGCACAGATACGCAGTATTTT. The V and J genes are TRBV27 and TRBJ2-3; D call uncertain. With 7 bases removed from V and 1 base from J, the gap between germline ends came to 9 bases. The CDR3 extends over 13 amino acids. CDR1 and CDR2 (germline): MNHEY, SMNVEV (reference sequence).